Presented here are 21 T cell receptor beta chains from one specimen sequenced in a study of human T cells and chemical hapten exposure. The total RNA was obtained from whole blood that was not fractionated. One entry per CDR3 protein, called by TCRdb with MiXCR from the 5' RACE reads. The repertoire holds approximately 140,000 distinct CDR3 sequences, 4.1% seen once, with more than 1.2% in the top ten. These receptors were taken from a female donor in good health.

The sample holds many counts of this clonotype. The rearrangement joins TRBV20-1 to TRBJ2-3; possibly TRBD1 for D (5 bases). CDR1 is DFQATT, CDR2 SNEGSKA, per germline (reference sequence). The CDR3 has 16 amino acids. The V end was cut by 5 bases, the J end by 1 base, with 19 bases between. The DNA for the CDR3 is TGCAGTGCTGGCATCCTCAGGGTGAAAGGCACAGATACGCAGTATTTT. Its protein is CSAGILRVKGTDTQYF.

This clonotype has ten or more counts. The chain employs TRBV18 and TRBJ2-2, with D possibly being TRBD1 or TRBD2 (5 bases each). V lost 0 bases to trimming and J lost 3 bases, with 11 bases between them. The length of the CDR3 is 16 residues. Germline assignment: CDR1 KGHSH and CDR2 LQKENI. CDR3 region: CASSPPGGRDTGELFF. The CDR3 nucleotides are TGTGCCAGCTCACCACCTGGGGGAAGGGACACCGGGGAGCTGTTTTTT.

The table lists this clonotype with a few counts. A read error may produce the germline difference seen at one junction end. The rearrangement links TRBV6-2 or TRBV6-3 to TRBJ2-7; no clear D. CDR3 length: 11 residues. Germline CDR1 and CDR2: MNHEY and SVGEGT. The DNA for the CDR3 is TGTGCCAGCAGCTACTCCGACGAGCAGTACTTC. Encoded protein: CASSYSDEQYF.

The chain links TRBV12-3 or TRBV12-4 to TRBJ2-1; 9 bases agree with TRBD1. The CDR3 sequence is 13 residues long. After removal of 4 bases from V and 12 bases from J, the junction contained 7 bases not matched to a gene. This chain's CDR3 is CASSSFTGGWQFF. CDR3 DNA: TGTGCCAGCAGTTCCTTCACAGGGGGCTGGCAGTTCTTC.

This clonotype was seen only a few times. V gene TRBV5-1 combines with J gene TRBJ2-5; perhaps TRBD1 as D (5 bases). The CDR3 is 15 amino acids. Deletions cut 2 bases from V and 5 bases from J, with 16 bases between. Germline values: CDR1 SGHRS, CDR2 YFSETQ. The CDR3 protein is CASSFTAQGIETQYF. The CDR3 bases are TGCGCCAGCAGCTTTACCGCCCAGGGTATTGAGACCCAGTACTTC.

This clonotype was seen many times. V is TRBV6-1 and J is TRBJ2-2, with a tentative D call TRBD1 (5 bases). V lost 7 bases, J lost 0 bases, and 12 bases lay in between. This CDR3 spans 15 amino acids. CDR1 is MNHNS and CDR2 is SASEGT in the germline V gene. CDR3 loop: CASTRDTPNTGELFF. The CDR3 region has the DNA TGTGCCAGCACCAGGGATACTCCGAACACCGGGGAGCTGTTTTTT.

This clonotype was seen repeatedly, ten times or more. The chain joins TRBV7-3 to TRBJ2-1; possibly TRBD2 for D (6 bases). Germline V gene data show CDR1 as SGHTA and CDR2 as FQGTGA. The CDR3 loop spans 14 amino acids. The germline V and J ends were trimmed by 4 bases and 8 bases, with 15 bases remaining between them. CDR3 residues: CASSSLGGLDEQFF. CDR3 in DNA: TGTGCCAGCAGCTCTCTTGGGGGGTTGGATGAGCAGTTCTTC.

The gene calls are TRBV25-1 and TRBJ1-3, with 8 bases lining up with TRBD1. Germline CDR1 and CDR2: MGHDK and SYGVNS. The CDR3 contains 17 residues. Losses at the gene ends were 4 bases for V and 7 bases for J; bases not matched to a gene: 15. This CDR3 reads CASSGVGQGARWNTIYF. The CDR3, as DNA: TGTGCCAGCAGTGGAGTTGGACAGGGCGCTAGATGGAACACCATATATTTT. Looking up the rest from reference TRBV25-1 and TRBJ1-3 gives the full variable domain: EADIYQTPRYLVIGTGKKITLECSQTMGHDKMYWYQQDPGMELHLIHYSYGVNSTEKGDLSSESTVSRIRTEHFPLTLESARPSHTSQYLCASSGVGQGARWNTIYFGEGSWLTVV.

This clonotype has ten or more counts. The rearrangement uses TRBV5-1 and TRBJ2-3, with D unresolved. CDR1 and CDR2 (germline): SGHRS, YFSETQ. The CDR3 covers 14 residues. V was trimmed by 3 bases and J by 4 bases, leaving 12 bases between them. The CDR3 sequence: CASSSGLVADTQYF. As DNA, the CDR3 is TGCGCCAGCAGCTCCGGGCTCGTTGCAGATACGCAGTATTTT.

This clonotype was picked up many times. The gene calls are TRBV6-2 or TRBV6-3 and TRBJ2-3, with D maybe TRBD1 (5 bases). The CDR3 is made up of 15 amino acids. Germline CDR1 reads MNHEY; CDR2 reads SVGEGT. The ends were cut back, 0 bases at V and 5 bases at J, with 12 bases in the middle. CDR3 in amino acids: CASSYSEQGIDTQYF. The CDR3 DNA reads TGTGCCAGCAGTTACTCGGAGCAGGGTATAGATACGCAGTATTTT.

Concerning this clonotype: Given a much more abundant clone one base away, this may be a read error. In nucleotides, the CDR3 is TGTGCCAGCAGCTTAGCCCCCAGGGGGCGACAGGAGACCCAGTACTTC. It translates to CASSLAPRGRQETQYF. The chain combines TRBV7-2 with TRBJ2-5; 8 bases agree with TRBD1. CDR1 is SGHTA, CDR2 FQGNSA, per germline. The CDR3 runs 16 residues. J was trimmed by 5 bases and V by 0 bases; bases with no gene match: 8. Variable domain in full (rest from reference TRBV7-2 and TRBJ2-5): GAGVSQSPSNKVTEKGKDVELRCDPISGHTALYWYRQSLGQGLEFLIYFQGNSAPDKSGLPSDRFSAERTGGSVSTLTIQRTQQEDSAVYLCASSLAPRGRQETQYFGPGTRLLVL.

This clonotype was detected a few times. The V gene is TRBV28, the J gene TRBJ1-2; 7 nucleotides agree with TRBD1. Germline lookup yields CDR1 MDHEN and CDR2 SYDVKM. The V and J ends lost 2 bases and 4 bases, in that order; junction bases with no gene match: 1. The CDR3 is 13 residues long. The CDR3 DNA is TGTGCCAGCAGTTTAGGGACAGCCTATGGCTACACCTTC. Protein sequence: CASSLGTAYGYTF.

The rearrangement joins TRBV6-2 or TRBV6-3 to TRBJ2-7; 8 bases fit TRBD1. CDR3 length: 14 residues. Germline lookup yields CDR1 MNHEY and CDR2 SVGEGT. J gave up 2 bases and V 6 bases, and 6 bases lay outside the gene matches. The DNA of the CDR3 is TGTGCCAGCAGATGGACAGGGACCGCCTACGAGCAGTACTTC. Translated, it gives CASRWTGTAYEQYF.

This clonotype was seen only a few times. The chain joins TRBV4-1 to TRBJ2-7; D is perhaps TRBD2 (7 bases). This CDR3 spans 16 amino acids. V was trimmed by 0 bases and J by 0 bases, leaving 12 bases between them. Germline assignment: CDR1 MGHRA and CDR2 YSYEKL. The CDR3 reads CASSQERGGRSYEQYF. In DNA, the CDR3 is TGCGCCAGCAGCCAAGAGCGCGGGGGCCGCTCCTACGAGCAGTACTTC.

This clonotype was counted many times. This chain uses TRBV4-3 with TRBJ2-2, with TRBD2 identical over 9 bases. J was trimmed by 7 bases and V by 5 bases; bases with no gene match: 5. CDR1 is LGHNA, CDR2 YSLEER, per germline. The CDR3 totals 14 residues. The CDR3 nucleotides read TGCGCCAGCAGCACCGGGACTAGCTACGGGGAGCTGTTTTTT. Its translation is CASSTGTSYGELFF.

This clonotype came up a few times. V is TRBV19 and J is TRBJ1-1; TRBD1 agrees at 10 bases. J gave up 6 bases and V 6 bases, and 4 bases lay outside the gene matches. From germline, CDR1 is LNHDA and CDR2 SQIVND (reference sequence). The CDR3 extends over 13 amino acids. CDR3 loop: CASRRQGASEAFF. The CDR3, as DNA: TGTGCCAGTAGGAGACAGGGGGCCTCTGAAGCTTTCTTT.

This clonotype was picked up many times. J is TRBJ2-3 and V is TRBV5-1; 11 bases are shared with TRBD2. Trimming took 2 bases from V and 12 from J; bases not matched to a gene: 11. Germline CDR1 is SGHRS and CDR2 is YFSETQ. The CDR3 totals 15 residues. The CDR3 region has the DNA TGCGCCAGCAGCTTAGCCCCTAGCGGGGGGACCCACCAGTATTTT. Amino acids: CASSLAPSGGTHQYF.

This clonotype was seen only once. This chain links TRBV27 with TRBJ2-3, with 8 bases that match TRBD1. Germline CDR1 reads MNHEY; CDR2 reads SMNVEV (reference sequence). V dropped 11 bases and J dropped 2; count of bases not matched to a gene: 21. The CDR3 extends over 18 amino acids. CDR3 protein: CAGSSYWTGLSNTDTQYF. In DNA form, the CDR3 reads TGTGCCGGGAGTTCCTACTGGACAGGGCTCTCGAACACAGATACGCAGTATTTT.

As concerns this clonotype: A read error is likely, as this CDR3 ends without the conserved phenylalanine or tryptophan. Because the CDR3's place on the DNA is in doubt, the DNA is left out and the CDR3 is given as listed by TCRdb. CDR3 in amino acids: CASSEGTGLRNEQGG. The chain links TRBV9 to TRBJ2-1; no DNA check was done on the table's D call, TRBD1. Germline assignment: CDR1 SGDLS and CDR2 YYNGEE. The CDR3 is 15 residues long, ends included.

This clonotype was observed at least ten times. The J gene is TRBJ2-4, the V gene TRBV7-8; D perhaps matches TRBD1 (5 bases). Germline CDR1 is SGHVS and CDR2 is FQNEAQ. V was clipped by 1 base and J by 11 bases, with 15 bases between them. The CDR3 contains 14 residues. CDR3 in amino acids: CASSLVGQGQLQYF. CDR3 nucleotide sequence: TGTGCCAGCAGCTTAGTGGGGCAGGGCCAACTTCAGTACTTC.

This chain uses TRBV14 with TRBJ2-1; D might be TRBD1 or TRBD2, each matching 5 bases. The V and J ends lost 1 base and 1 base respectively, with 14 bases between them. The CDR3 is 17 amino acids. Germline V gene data show CDR1 as SGHDN and CDR2 as FVKESK. The CDR3 bases are TGTGCCAGCAGCCAAGTTTTCGGGGCTTATTCCTACAATGAGCAGTTCTTC. Translation gives CASSQVFGAYSYNEQFF.